This T cell receptor (beta chain) is drawn from a study of CD8 T cells in Susac syndrome. Sequencing of TCR beta was undertaken in CD8+ and CD4+ T cells derived from blood. Patients with Susac syndrome fulfilled recently defined diagnostic criteria for definite or probable disease. When the RNA was reverse transcribed, random hexamers were used with an input of roughly 0.45 to 1 ug. With immunoSEQ multiplex PCR, TCR beta CDR3 was amplified across 54 Vbeta and 13 Jbeta. TCRdb reprocessed the immunoSEQ multiplex PCR reads with MiXCR, giving one entry per CDR3 protein. Among under 150,000 distinct CDR3 sequences listed, approximately 94% were seen once. The sequence was obtained from a human donor with Susac syndrome. Material: CD4+ T cells from PBMCs.

CDR3 residues: CASSLVLYGTGDTDTQYF. The CDR3 bases are TGTGCCAGCAGCTTAGTATTGTATGGTACCGGGGACACAGATACGCAGTATTTT. The genes are TRBV7-2 and TRBJ2-3, with a possible D match to TRBD2 (5 bases). This CDR3 has 18 residues. V lost 1 base to trimming and J lost 2 bases, with 19 bases between them. Germline lookup yields CDR1 SGHTA and CDR2 FQGNSA. The variable domain in full, with the rest retrieved from reference TRBV7-2 and TRBJ2-3, is GAGVSQSPSNKVTEKGKDVELRCDPISGHTALYWYRQSLGQGLEFLIYFQGNSAPDKSGLPSDRFSAERTGGSVSTLTIQRTQQEDSAVYLCASSLVLYGTGDTDTQYFGPGTRLTVL.